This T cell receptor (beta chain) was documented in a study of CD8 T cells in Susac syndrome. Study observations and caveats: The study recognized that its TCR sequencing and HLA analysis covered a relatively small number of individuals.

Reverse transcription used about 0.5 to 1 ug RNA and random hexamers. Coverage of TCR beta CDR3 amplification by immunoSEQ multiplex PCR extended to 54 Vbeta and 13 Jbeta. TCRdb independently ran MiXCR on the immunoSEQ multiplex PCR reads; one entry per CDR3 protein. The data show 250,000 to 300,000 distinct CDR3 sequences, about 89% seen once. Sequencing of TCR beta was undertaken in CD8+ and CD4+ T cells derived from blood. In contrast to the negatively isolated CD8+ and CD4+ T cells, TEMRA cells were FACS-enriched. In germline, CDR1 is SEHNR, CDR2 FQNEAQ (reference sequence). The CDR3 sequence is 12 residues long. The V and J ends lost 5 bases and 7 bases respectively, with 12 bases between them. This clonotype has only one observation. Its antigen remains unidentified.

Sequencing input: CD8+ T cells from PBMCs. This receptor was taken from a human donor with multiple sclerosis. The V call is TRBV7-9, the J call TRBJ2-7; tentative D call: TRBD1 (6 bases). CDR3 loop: CASSREGGEQYF. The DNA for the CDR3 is TGTGCCAGCAGCCGTGAAGGGGGAGAGCAGTACTTC.